The 17 T cell receptor beta chains listed next were all sequenced from one sample in a study of graft-versus-host responses after intestinal transplantation. Which antigens these TCRs recognize remains unknown. Using immunoSEQ multiplex PCR, the repertoire was profiled, and TCRdb retains in-frame clones only, with some absent. The sample lists about 71,000 clones, about 94% occurring once. The source was unstimulated CD8+ T cells sorted from spleen or lymph node cells, collected before intestinal transplant. The receptors come from a human donor who received an intestinal transplant.

This CDR3 is CASSHALAGYDTGELFF. Written as DNA, the CDR3 is TGTGCCAGCAGCCACGCACTAGCGGGATACGACACCGGGGAGCTGTTTTTT. The chain carries TRBV7-7 and TRBJ2-2, with 10 bases fitting TRBD2. The CDR3 is made up of 17 amino acids. Germline V gives CDR1 SSHAT, CDR2 FNYEAQ (reference sequence). The V segment lost 5 bases and the J segment 3 bases; nucleotides outside the gene matches: 9. The variable domain in full, completed from reference TRBV7-7 and TRBJ2-2, reads GAGVSQSPRYKVTKRGQDVTLRCDPISSHATLYWYQQALGQGPEFLTYFNYEAQPDKSGLPSDRFSAERPEGSISTLTIQRTEQRDSAMYRCASSHALAGYDTGELFFGEGSRLTVL.

The chain links TRBV7-9 to TRBJ2-7; D gene unclear. Germline V lookup: CDR1 SEHNR, CDR2 FQNEAQ (reference sequence). The CDR3 contains 13 residues. V shed 3 bases and J shed 1 base, with 7 bases lying between them. The CDR3 DNA is TGTGCCAGCAGCTTTGGGGAATCCTACGAGCAGTACTTC. This encodes CASSFGESYEQYF.

This clone has a single count. This rearrangement joins TRBV27 to TRBJ2-7; 13 bases align to TRBD2. In germline, CDR1 is MNHEY, CDR2 SMNVEV (reference sequence). This CDR3 region has 14 residues. Trimming removed 6 bases from V and 6 bases from J; junction bases left unmatched: 5. In DNA form, the CDR3 reads TGTGCCAGCAGCCCCGGACTAGCGGGAGCCGAGCAGTACTTC. Translating gives CASSPGLAGAEQYF.

This chain links TRBV7-8 with TRBJ2-3; D not certain. Trimming removed 2 bases at V and 2 bases at J, with 14 bases between. The CDR3 is 16 amino acids. Germline CDR1 reads SGHVS; CDR2 reads FQNEAQ. As DNA, the CDR3 is TGTGCCAGCAGCTTATCGTGGGTTTATCTCACAGATACGCAGTATTTT. Translation gives CASSLSWVYLTDTQYF.

This chain connects TRBV5-1 to TRBJ1-1; 9 bases map to TRBD1. CDR1 and CDR2 from the germline V gene are SGHRS and YFSETQ. V dropped 2 bases and J dropped 5; count of bases not matched to a gene: 10. This CDR3 is built from 16 residues. The CDR3 nucleotides are TGCGCCAGCAGCTTAGCCGGGACAGGGTTTTTGACTGAAGCTTTCTTT. Protein sequence: CASSLAGTGFLTEAFF. Full variable domain (rest looked up from reference TRBV5-1 and TRBJ1-1): KAGVTQTPRYLIKTRGQQVTLSCSPISGHRSVSWYQQTPGQGLQFLFEYFSETQRNKGNFPGRFSGRQFSNSRSEMNVSTLELGDSALYLCASSLAGTGFLTEAFFGQGTRLTVV.

This chain uses TRBV13 with TRBJ2-1, with D possibly matching TRBD2 (6 bases). Trimming stripped 1 base from V and 4 bases from J, with 8 bases between. This CDR3 has 14 residues. The V gene's germline CDR1 is PRHDT and CDR2 FYEKMQ (reference sequence). This CDR3 is CASSLAGAYNEQFF. CDR3 coding DNA: TGTGCCAGCAGCTTAGCGGGAGCTTACAATGAGCAGTTCTTC.

The chain links TRBV5-4 to TRBJ2-1; no clear D gene. Germline loops: CDR1 SGHNT, CDR2 YYREEE (reference sequence). Between the trimmed V and J ends, which lost 4 bases and 6 bases, there was a span of 8 bases. The CDR3 is made up of 12 amino acids. The CDR3 is CASSHIGNEQFF. The CDR3, as DNA: TGTGCCAGCAGCCACATAGGCAATGAGCAGTTCTTC.

The chain recombines TRBV13 with TRBJ1-1; D unresolved. The CDR3 covers 15 residues. Germline V CDR1 and CDR2: PRHDT, FYEKMQ (reference sequence). Trimming removed 1 base from V and 0 bases from J, with 9 bases in between. CDR3 sequence reads: CASSLVAEMNTEAFF. In DNA, the CDR3 is TGTGCCAGCAGCTTAGTGGCAGAGATGAACACTGAAGCTTTCTTT. Looking up the rest from reference TRBV13 and TRBJ1-1 gives the full variable domain: AAGVIQSPRHLIKEKRETATLKCYPIPRHDTVYWYQQGPGQDPQFLISFYEKMQSDKGSIPDRFSAQQFSDYHSELNMSSLELGDSALYFCASSLVAEMNTEAFFGQGTRLTVV.

This rearrangement joins TRBV7-9 to TRBJ1-5; D gene ambiguous. Germline V gene lookup returns CDR1 SEHNR and CDR2 FQNEAQ (reference sequence). With 3 bases removed from V and 3 bases from J, the gap between germline ends came to 6 bases. There are 13 residues in the CDR3. CDR3 DNA: TGTGCCAGCAGCTTGAAAAACAATCAGCCCCAGCATTTT. Translated, it gives CASSLKNNQPQHF.

The chain couples TRBV13 to TRBJ2-3; 14 bases are shared with TRBD2. CDR1 and CDR2 from the germline V gene are PRHDT and FYEKMQ (reference sequence). V lost 4 bases, J lost 5 bases, and 5 bases stayed unmatched. This CDR3 region has 16 residues. Here the CDR3 reads CASSCPGLAGVDTQYF. The DNA for the CDR3 is TGTGCCAGCAGCTGTCCGGGACTAGCGGGAGTAGATACGCAGTATTTT.

This clone came up a few times. This rearrangement joins TRBV7-9 to TRBJ2-7, with 9 bases fitting TRBD1. Germline trimming cut 4 bases from V and 6 bases from J; bases unmatched to any gene: 7. This CDR3 comprises 14 residues. Germline CDR1 SEHNR, CDR2 FQNEAQ (reference sequence). CDR3 nucleotides: TGTGCCAGCAGCTCACCGACGGACAGGGGCGAGCAGTACTTC. Amino acids: CASSSPTDRGEQYF.

About this clone: The sample carries other DNA sequences with the same CDR3. The chain's CDR3 is CASSERTGAREKLFF. Here the CDR3 DNA reads TGCGCCAGCAGCGAAAGGACAGGGGCGAGGGAAAAACTGTTTTTT. The chain joins TRBV5-1 to TRBJ1-4, with 9 bases that match TRBD1. The CDR3 contains 15 residues. V was pared by 4 bases and J by 8 bases, with 9 bases of the junction left unmatched. Germline-derived CDR1 and CDR2 are SGHRS and YFSETQ. Filled out from reference TRBV5-1 and TRBJ1-4, the complete variable domain reads KAGVTQTPRYLIKTRGQQVTLSCSPISGHRSVSWYQQTPGQGLQFLFEYFSETQRNKGNFPGRFSGRQFSNSRSEMNVSTLELGDSALYLCASSERTGAREKLFFGSGTQLSVL.

The rearrangement links TRBV7-8 to TRBJ2-7; 12 bases line up with TRBD2. CDR1 is SGHVS, CDR2 FQNEAQ, per germline. The CDR3 length is 17 residues. Trimming removed 5 bases from V and 7 bases from J; junction bases left unmatched: 15. Here the CDR3 reads CASSRRRLAGVLGEQYF. Written as DNA, the CDR3 is TGTGCCAGCAGCCGCCGCCGACTAGCGGGAGTTCTGGGTGAGCAGTACTTC.

The J gene is TRBJ1-2, the V gene TRBV5-4; D call uncertain. The V end was cut by 0 bases, the J end by 5 bases, with 8 bases between. Germline CDR1 is SGHNT and CDR2 is YYREEE (reference sequence). This CDR3 region has 13 residues. The CDR3 spells CASSLEEGYGYTF. In nucleotides, the CDR3 is TGTGCCAGCAGCTTGGAAGAGGGTTATGGCTACACCTTC.

The rearrangement links TRBV30 to TRBJ2-1; D perhaps matches TRBD2 (5 bases). Germline values: CDR1 GTSNPN, CDR2 SVGIG (reference sequence). Trimming left V 4 bases short and J 0 bases short, with 10 bases between. The CDR3 consists of 14 residues. In DNA form, the CDR3 reads TGTGCCTGGACTCCGGGATACTCCTACAATGAGCAGTTCTTC. Amino acid sequence: CAWTPGYSYNEQFF. Complete variable domain (other parts from reference TRBV30 and TRBJ2-1): SQTIHQWPATLVQPVGSPLSLECTVEGTSNPNLYWYRQAAGRGLQLLFYSVGIGQISSEVPQNLSASRPQDRQFILSSKKLLLSDSGFYLCAWTPGYSYNEQFFGPGTRLTVL.

This chain links TRBV27 with TRBJ1-5; D is uncertain. The ends were cut back, 5 bases at V and 0 bases at J, with 8 bases in the middle. Per the germline V gene, CDR1 is MNHEY and CDR2 is SMNVEV (reference sequence). The CDR3 totals 14 residues. CDR3 nucleotide sequence: TGTGCCAGCAGTCCCCTCGGTAGCAATCAGCCCCAGCATTTT. Amino acid sequence: CASSPLGSNQPQHF.

This chain's CDR3 is CASSQVSTLLSNQPQHF. In nucleotides, the CDR3 is TGTGCCAGCAGCCAAGTTTCTACCCTTCTTAGCAATCAGCCCCAGCATTTT. This chain links TRBV14 with TRBJ1-5; D is unclear. Germline V CDR1 and CDR2: SGHDN, FVKESK. V dropped 1 base and J dropped 0 bases, with 13 bases sitting between them. The CDR3 spans 17 residues.